The T cell receptor (beta chain) under discussion was sequenced for a study of T-cell reconstitution after alpha-beta-depleted transplantation in children listed by TCRdb under 2016. About the investigation overall: The study quantitatively tracked T-cell immune reconstitution after TCRalphabeta/CD19-depleted allogeneic hematopoietic cell transplantation in children using TCR repertoire profiling.

This clonotype was observed a handful of times. There is no known antigen for this receptor. No much larger clonotype is one base removed from it; base qualities were not supplied. The CDR3 sequence holds 16 residues, the cysteine and phenylalanine included. Here the CDR3 DNA is all that survives: 48 bases in frame from base 1. Trimming takes 5 bases from V and 4 bases from J, and the germline ends sit 18 bases apart. Based on the germline V gene, the CDR1 and CDR2 sequences are SGHVS and FQNEAQ. The library was produced with PCR. The sequencing machine was an Illumina HiSeq 2500. TCR libraries were prepared with molecular barcoding, using unique molecular identifiers to normalize TCRbeta repertoire quantification. Through fastp at Q25 and MiXCR, TCRdb rebuilt clones from the public reads, retaining in-frame beta chains. Duplicate CDR3 protein sequences are folded into a single record with the most common DNA and genes. This sample lists 500,000 or so distinct CDR3 sequences; about 31% were detected once. The ten largest clones take up 2% to 3% of the sample.

The chain employs TRBV7-8 and TRBJ2-1, and possibly TRBD2, on 6 matching bases. This clonotype was obtained from a human donor who donated a stem cell graft to a child with aplastic anemia. The sample here was PBMCs from the stem cell graft donor, taken from the stem cell graft. CDR3 sequence: CASSPSTGTSYNEQFF. The sequence in DNA is TGTGCCAGCAGCCCAAGTACCGGGACTTCGTACAATGAGCAGTTCTTC.